This T cell receptor beta chain stems from a study of blood T cell repertoires in COVID-19. Study-level background: The United States, Italy and Spain were the sources of the acute and convalescent COVID-19 samples. Nucleic acid was either cDNA or gDNA, and it came from T cells, B-cell-depleted T cells, or PBMCs.

Participants were aged roughly 18 to 100 years from approximately 23 US areas. Using immunoSEQ multiplex PCR, the repertoire was profiled, and TCRdb retains in-frame clones only, with some absent. Of approximately 220,000 clones in the sample, approximately 80% were seen once. The source of this sequence is a woman aged 40 to 50 with acute COVID-19. Material: PBMCs or T cells enriched from blood (not recorded which).

CDR3 in amino acids: CASIENFNYGYTF. CDR3 nucleotide sequence: TGTGCCAGCATCGAGAATTTTAACTATGGCTACACCTTC. The chain couples TRBV6-5 to TRBJ1-2; D call uncertain. V lost 7 bases and J 1 base, leaving 10 bases between the germline ends. CDR1 MNHEY and CDR2 SVGAGI come from the germline V gene. The CDR3 extends over 13 amino acids.